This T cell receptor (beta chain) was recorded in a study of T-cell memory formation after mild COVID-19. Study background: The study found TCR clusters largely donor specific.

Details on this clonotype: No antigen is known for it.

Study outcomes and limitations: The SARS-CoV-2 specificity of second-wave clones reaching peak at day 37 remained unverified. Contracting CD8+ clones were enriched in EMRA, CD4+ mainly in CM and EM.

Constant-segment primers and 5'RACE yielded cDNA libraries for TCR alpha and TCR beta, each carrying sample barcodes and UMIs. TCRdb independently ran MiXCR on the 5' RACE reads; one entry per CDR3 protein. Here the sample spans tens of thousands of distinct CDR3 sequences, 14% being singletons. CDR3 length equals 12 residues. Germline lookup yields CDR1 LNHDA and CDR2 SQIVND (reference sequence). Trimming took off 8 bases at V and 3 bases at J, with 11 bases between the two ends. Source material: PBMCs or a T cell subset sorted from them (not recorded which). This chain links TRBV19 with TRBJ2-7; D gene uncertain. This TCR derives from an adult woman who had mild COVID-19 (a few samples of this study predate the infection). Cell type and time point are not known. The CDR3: CASSDTNYEQYF. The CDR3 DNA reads TGTGCCAGTTCTGACACCAACTACGAGCAGTACTTC.